Presented here are 12 T cell receptor beta chains from one specimen sequenced in a study of blood T cell repertoires in COVID-19. TCRdb keeps only in-frame clones here, not all; method: immunoSEQ multiplex PCR. Of 150,000 to 200,000 clones listed, about 83% were seen once; the top ten hold less than 20%. Sequences were obtained from peripheral blood. The receptors were sampled from a woman between 65 and 79 years old who had recovered from COVID-19.

Comment on this clone: No DNA is shown, since the ends of the CDR3 on it are uncertain; the CDR3 is the one TCRdb lists. The rearrangement joins TRBV27 to TRBJ2-1; the D call in the table, TRBD2, was not verified against the DNA. The germline CDR1 and CDR2 sequences are MNHEY and SMNVEV (reference sequence). The CDR3 is made up of 16 amino acids, end residues included. CDR3: CASKEWGGVAGGAGFF.

J is TRBJ1-4 and V is TRBV9, with 7 bases identical to TRBD1. The germline V gene encodes CDR1 SGDLS and CDR2 YYNGEE. The CDR3 runs 18 residues. The junction had 13 bases not matched to a gene; V was cut back by 0 bases and J by 5 bases. The CDR3 DNA sequence: TGTGCCAGCAGCGTAGGGTTCTTGGGGACAGACACCAATGAAAAACTGTTTTTT. Its protein product is CASSVGFLGTDTNEKLFF.

The V and J genes are TRBV18 and TRBJ2-7; D possibly corresponds to TRBD1 (6 bases). The length of the CDR3 is 12 residues. Trimming removed 6 bases at V and 3 bases at J, with 9 bases between. CDR1 is KGHSH and CDR2 is LQKENI in the germline V gene. The CDR3 region is CASSTDSYEQYF. The CDR3 coding sequence is TGTGCCAGCTCGACGGACAGCTACGAGCAGTACTTC. The complete variable domain, with remaining parts taken from reference TRBV18 and TRBJ2-7, reads NAGVMQNPRHLVRRRGQEARLRCSPMKGHSHVYWYRQLPEEGLKFMVYLQKENIIDESGMPKERFSAEFPKEGPSILRIQQVVRGDSAAYFCASSTDSYEQYFGPGTRLTVT.

The chain combines TRBV3-1 (or the pseudogene TRBV3-2) with TRBJ2-3, with D possibly matching TRBD2 (5 bases). The CDR3 loop spans 17 amino acids. CDR1 is LGHDT, CDR2 YNNKEL, per germline (reference sequence). The germline V and J ends were trimmed by 4 bases and 4 bases, with 21 bases remaining between them. This CDR3 reads CASSLPPGKGVADTQYF. CDR3 sequence (DNA): TGTGCCAGCAGCCTACCCCCGGGAAAAGGTGTGGCAGATACGCAGTATTTT.

This sequence joins TRBV6-5 and TRBJ2-1; 13 bases are a match to TRBD2. V shed 6 bases, J shed 5 bases, and the junction held 4 bases outside the gene matches. The CDR3 runs to 15 residues. Germline CDR1 is MNHEY and CDR2 is SVGAGI. Here the CDR3 DNA reads TGTGCCAGCAGACTAGCGGGAGGGCCTCACAATGAGCAGTTCTTC. Residues: CASRLAGGPHNEQFF.

This clone was picked up a small number of times. This chain connects TRBV5-1 to TRBJ1-5; D remains unclear. V was clipped by 0 bases and J by 7 bases, with 8 bases between them. The CDR3 sequence is 13 residues long. Germline V gene data show CDR1 as SGHRS and CDR2 as YFSETQ. DNA of the CDR3: TGCGCCAGCAGCTTGGTTCCCGAGCAGCCCCAGCATTTT. This translates into CASSLVPEQPQHF.

The J gene is TRBJ1-2, the V gene TRBV29-1; 8 bases map to TRBD1. J gave up 5 bases and V 4 bases, and 6 bases lay outside the gene matches. Germline loops: CDR1 SQVTM, CDR2 ANQGSEA. There are 13 residues in the CDR3. CDR3 coding DNA: TGCAGCGTTGTGCAGGGGGCGCGTTATGGCTACACCTTC. This sequence encodes CSVVQGARYGYTF.

The chain employs TRBV29-1 and TRBJ2-1; 8 bases agree with TRBD2. V dropped 3 bases and J dropped 0; count of bases not matched to a gene: 1. Germline values: CDR1 SQVTM, CDR2 ANQGSEA. CDR3 length equals 14 residues. Here the CDR3 reads CSVDGRASYNEQFF. The CDR3 DNA is TGCAGCGTTGACGGGAGGGCCTCCTACAATGAGCAGTTCTTC.

The gene calls are TRBV7-2 and TRBJ2-4; D remains unclear. The germline gives CDR1 SGHTA, CDR2 FQGNSA. This CDR3 has 14 residues. V lost 2 bases and J lost 9, with 14 bases in between. CDR3: CASSLSNRAGIQYF. In DNA, the CDR3 is TGTGCCAGCAGCTTATCCAATCGCGCTGGCATTCAGTACTTC.

The J gene is TRBJ2-1, the V gene TRBV10-3; D might be TRBD2 (7 bases). Germline CDR1 is ENHRY and CDR2 is SYGVKD. The CDR3 runs 13 residues. V was pared by 10 bases and J by 8 bases, with 18 bases between. CDR3 in amino acids: CATLALGGDEQFF. The DNA of the CDR3 is TGTGCCACCCTAGCCCTAGGGGGGGATGAGCAGTTCTTC.

This clone has only a few counts. This chain connects TRBV7-2 to TRBJ2-3, with D unclear. This CDR3 region has 12 residues. Trimming left V 4 bases short and J 8 bases short, with 10 bases between. CDR1 and CDR2 from the germline V gene are SGHTA and FQGNSA. The CDR3 loop reads CASSSPAGTQYF. The CDR3 nucleotides are TGTGCCAGCAGCTCCCCGGCAGGTACGCAGTATTTT.

The genes are TRBV19 and TRBJ2-7; 8 nucleotides line up with TRBD1. This CDR3 has 12 residues. The trim removed 4 bases at V and 6 bases at J, leaving 2 bases unmatched. Germline V gene sequence: CDR1 LNHDA, CDR2 SQIVND (reference sequence). The CDR3 reads CASSTGTGEQYF. The CDR3, as DNA: TGTGCCAGTAGTACCGGGACAGGCGAGCAGTACTTC.